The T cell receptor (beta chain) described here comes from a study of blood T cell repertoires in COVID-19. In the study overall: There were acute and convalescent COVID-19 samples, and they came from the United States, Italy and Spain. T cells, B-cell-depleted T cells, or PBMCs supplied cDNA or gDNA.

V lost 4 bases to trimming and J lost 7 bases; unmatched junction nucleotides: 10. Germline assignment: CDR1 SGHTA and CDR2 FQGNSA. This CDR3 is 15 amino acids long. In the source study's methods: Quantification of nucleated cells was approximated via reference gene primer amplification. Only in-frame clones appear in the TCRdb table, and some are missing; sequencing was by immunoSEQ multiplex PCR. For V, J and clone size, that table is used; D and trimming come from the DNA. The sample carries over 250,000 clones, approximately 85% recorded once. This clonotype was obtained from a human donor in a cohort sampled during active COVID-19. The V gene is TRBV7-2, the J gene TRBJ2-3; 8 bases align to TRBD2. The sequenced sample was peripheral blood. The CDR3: CASSSSITSGNTQYF. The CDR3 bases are TGTGCCAGCAGCTCGTCCATCACTAGCGGCAATACGCAGTATTTT. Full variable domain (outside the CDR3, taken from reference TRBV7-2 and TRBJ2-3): GAGVSQSPSNKVTEKGKDVELRCDPISGHTALYWYRQSLGQGLEFLIYFQGNSAPDKSGLPSDRFSAERTGGSVSTLTIQRTQQEDSAVYLCASSSSITSGNTQYFGPGTRLTVL.